A single sample gave rise to the 10 T cell receptor beta chains below, sequenced in a study of beta chain features in type 1 diabetes. Every isolated RNA sample was fully reverse transcribed, so sequencing captured expressed TCRB transcripts. Measured with immunoSEQ multiplex PCR; TCRdb has only the in-frame clones, and not every one. The table lists 310,000 or so clones, 8% of them singletons. Sequenced sample: central memory CD4+ T cells from blood. The origin of the receptors is a woman between 18 and 29 years old in good health.

There are a few counts of this clone. V and J are TRBV29-1 and TRBJ2-2, with TRBD1 identical over 7 bases. Germline V gene sequence: CDR1 SQVTM, CDR2 ANQGSEA. J gave up 0 bases and V 5 bases, and 3 bases lay outside the gene matches. This CDR3 spans 14 amino acids. The CDR3 protein is CSVQDRPNTGELFF. CDR3 nucleotides: TGCAGCGTTCAGGACAGGCCGAACACCGGGGAGCTGTTTTTT.

This clone came up a few times. The chain carries TRBV5-1 and TRBJ2-3; 8 bases align to TRBD1. The germline V gene encodes CDR1 SGHRS and CDR2 YFSETQ. The trim removed 4 bases at V and 1 base at J, leaving 8 bases unmatched. The length of the CDR3 is 16 residues. The CDR3 DNA is TGCGCCAGCAGCCCCCTCAGGGGACAGGGCACAGATACGCAGTATTTT. This gives the protein CASSPLRGQGTDTQYF.

This clone was seen a few times. V gene TRBV11-2 combines with J gene TRBJ1-5; tentative D call: TRBD1 (6 bases). The length of the CDR3 is 15 residues. Trimming stripped 5 bases from V and 6 bases from J, with 17 bases between. Germline loops: CDR1 SGHAT, CDR2 FQNNGV. CDR3 in DNA: TGTGCCAGCAGCGCAAACGGGGGGCCGGCTCAGCCCCAGCATTTT. This sequence encodes CASSANGGPAQPQHF.

The chain uses TRBV7-2 and TRBJ2-7; TRBD2 aligns across 7 bases. The germline gives CDR1 SGHTA, CDR2 FQGNSA. The CDR3 is 14 amino acids. The junction had 6 bases not matched to a gene; V was cut back by 3 bases and J by 4 bases. Here the CDR3 reads CASSFASGAYEQYF. The CDR3 DNA sequence: TGTGCCAGCAGCTTCGCTAGCGGAGCGTACGAGCAGTACTTC.

This clone was recorded many times. This chain uses TRBV5-5 with TRBJ2-4; D gene unclear. Germline V CDR1 and CDR2: SGHKS, YYEKEE (reference sequence). This CDR3 is built from 11 residues. V was cut by 0 bases and J by 8 bases, with 3 bases left in between. The CDR3 loop is CASSLEDIQYF. CDR3 sequence (DNA): TGTGCCAGCAGCTTGGAGGACATTCAGTACTTC.

This clone was seen repeatedly, ten times or more. This sequence joins TRBV2 and TRBJ2-4; TRBD1 might be the D (5 bases). V was clipped by 4 bases and J by 3 bases, with 19 bases between them. CDR3 length: 17 amino acids. CDR1 is SNHLY, CDR2 FYNNEI, per germline. The CDR3 coding sequence is TGTGCCAGCAGTGGAAGGGGAAGGTCTGTGGACAAAAACATTCAGTACTTC. Its protein is CASSGRGRSVDKNIQYF.

This clone occurred a few times. This chain connects TRBV18 to TRBJ2-7, with D possibly being TRBD1 (5 bases). Trimming stripped 0 bases from V and 3 bases from J, with 15 bases between. CDR1 is KGHSH and CDR2 is LQKENI in the germline V gene. This CDR3 region has 16 residues. Here the CDR3 reads CASSPPGRAEVYEQYF. The CDR3, as DNA: TGTGCCAGCTCACCACCGGGCAGGGCGGAAGTCTACGAGCAGTACTTC.

The J gene is TRBJ2-1, the V gene TRBV5-4; weak D call: TRBD2 (5 bases). V was pared by 2 bases and J by 5 bases, with 14 bases between. There are 15 residues in the CDR3. Germline values: CDR1 SGHNT, CDR2 YYREEE (reference sequence). CDR3 nucleotide sequence: TGTGCCAGCAGCTTAGGCGGGCGATCCAACAATGAGCAGTTCTTC. Translated: CASSLGGRSNNEQFF.

Only a few counts were recorded for this clone. In nucleotides, the CDR3 is TGCAGTGCTGAGAGGGGTCCCGAGCAGTACTTC. Its protein product is CSAERGPEQYF. This chain connects TRBV20-1 to TRBJ2-7; D may match TRBD1 or TRBD2 (5 bases each). V was clipped by 5 bases and J by 6 bases, with 11 bases between them. Germline loops: CDR1 DFQATT, CDR2 SNEGSKA (reference sequence). CDR3 length: 11 amino acids.

Of note for this clone: A much larger clone differs from this one at a single base, so this may be a read error. This chain joins TRBV28 and TRBJ1-1; no clear D gene. V dropped 2 bases and J dropped 1 base, with 2 bases sitting between them. This CDR3 comprises 12 residues. Germline loops: CDR1 MDHEN, CDR2 SYDVKM. This CDR3 is CASSLGNTEAFF. The CDR3 nucleotides are TGTGCCAGCAGTTTAGGGAACACTGAAGCTTTCTTT.